This T cell receptor (beta chain) was profiled in a study of beta chain features in type 1 diabetes. General study points: The study found moderately but significantly shorter TCRB CDR3s in all four CD4+ subsets of Type 1 diabetes patients. In the patient group, naive, central memory and Treg TCRB repertoires seemed more alike than in the healthy donor group. Junctions at VDJ sites from type 1 diabetes patients had fewer insertions and more deletions. Short templates might get an advantage during PCR, and this would be equal in patients and controls.

Of note for this clone: Antigen: not known.

The entirety of the isolated RNA underwent reverse transcription, so expressed TCRB transcripts were sequenced. Naive, central memory and regulatory T cell samples produced a mean of approximately 3.6 million reads. Some clones are missing from TCRdb's copy, which holds only in-frame ones; the method was immunoSEQ multiplex PCR. Among 640,000 or so clones listed, 13% were seen once. The germline CDR1 and CDR2 sequences are SGDLS and YYNGEE. Trimming cost V 0 bases and J 2 bases, with 11 bases left between them. This CDR3 spans 15 amino acids. The V and J genes are TRBV9 and TRBJ2-5, with D unclear. The TCR comes from a man between 18 and 35 years old with type 1 diabetes. The sequenced material came from naive CD4+ T cells from blood. The CDR3 region is CASSVDGSFQETQYF. In DNA, the CDR3 is TGTGCCAGCAGCGTAGACGGCTCATTTCAAGAGACCCAGTACTTC.